The clone carrying this T cell receptor beta chain is deemed medium-sized. Not a single patient had been given any form of treatment at any point before undergoing thyroid surgery. This record comes from a study of metastatic and nonmetastatic thyroid tumors. Study in general: A comparison of repertoires was made across blood and tumor or nodule tissue from malignant and benign thyroid patients.

The CDR3 covers 15 residues. Germline V gene sequence: CDR1 SNHLY, CDR2 FYNNEI. The ends lost 7 bases at V and 5 bases at J; junction bases unmatched: 7. Using MiXCR, TCRdb re-called clones from the PCR reads. This table has tens of thousands of clones, around 11% appearing once. Material for sequencing was blood. The genes are TRBV2 and TRBJ1-6, with 8 bases that match TRBD1. The receptor was isolated from a female donor with papillary thyroid cancer or a benign thyroid nodule (not recorded which). Some clones in this sample may be carry-over from other donors' samples. As DNA, the CDR3 is TGTGCCAGCAAGAGGACAGGGCGAAATAATTCACCCCTCCACTTT. Translation: CASKRTGRNNSPLHF.